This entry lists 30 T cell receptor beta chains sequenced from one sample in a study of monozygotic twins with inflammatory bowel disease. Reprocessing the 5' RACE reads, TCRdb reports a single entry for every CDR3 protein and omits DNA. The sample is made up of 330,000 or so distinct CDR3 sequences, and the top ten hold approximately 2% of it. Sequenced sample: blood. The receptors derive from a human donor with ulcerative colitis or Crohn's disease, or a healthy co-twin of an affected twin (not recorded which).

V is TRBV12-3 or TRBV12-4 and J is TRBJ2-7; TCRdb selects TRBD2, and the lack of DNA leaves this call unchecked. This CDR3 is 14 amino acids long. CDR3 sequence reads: CASSFTTGGREQYF.

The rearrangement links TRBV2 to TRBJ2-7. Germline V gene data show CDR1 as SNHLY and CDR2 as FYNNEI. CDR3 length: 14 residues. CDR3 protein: CASSEALPSYEQYF.

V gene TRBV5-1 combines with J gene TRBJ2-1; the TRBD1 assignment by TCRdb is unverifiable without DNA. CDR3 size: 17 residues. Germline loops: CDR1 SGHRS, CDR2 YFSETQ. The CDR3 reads CASSPRARVTRDNEQFF.

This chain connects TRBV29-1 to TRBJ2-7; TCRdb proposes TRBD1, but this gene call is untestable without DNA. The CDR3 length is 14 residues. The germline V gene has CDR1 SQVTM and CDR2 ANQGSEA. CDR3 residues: CSVNYGQGSYEQYF.

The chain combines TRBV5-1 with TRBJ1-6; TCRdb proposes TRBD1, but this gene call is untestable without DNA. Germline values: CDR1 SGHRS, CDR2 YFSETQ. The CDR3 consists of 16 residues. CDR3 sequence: CASSGGGTGGNSPLHF. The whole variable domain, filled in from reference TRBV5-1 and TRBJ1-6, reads KAGVTQTPRYLIKTRGQQVTLSCSPISGHRSVSWYQQTPGQGLQFLFEYFSETQRNKGNFPGRFSGRQFSNSRSEMNVSTLELGDSALYLCASSGGGTGGNSPLHFGNGTRLTVT.

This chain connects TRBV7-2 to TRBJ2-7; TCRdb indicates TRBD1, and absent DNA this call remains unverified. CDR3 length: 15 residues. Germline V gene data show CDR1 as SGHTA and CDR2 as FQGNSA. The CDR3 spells CASSLGGQSIYEQYF.

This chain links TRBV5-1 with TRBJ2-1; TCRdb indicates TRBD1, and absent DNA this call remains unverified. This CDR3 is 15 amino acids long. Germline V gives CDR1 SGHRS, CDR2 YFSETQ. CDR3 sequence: CASSPLVASYNEQFF.

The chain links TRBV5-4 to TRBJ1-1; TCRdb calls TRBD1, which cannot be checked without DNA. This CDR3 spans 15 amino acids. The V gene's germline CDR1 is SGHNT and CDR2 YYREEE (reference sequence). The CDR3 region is CASSLSGTGHTEAFF.

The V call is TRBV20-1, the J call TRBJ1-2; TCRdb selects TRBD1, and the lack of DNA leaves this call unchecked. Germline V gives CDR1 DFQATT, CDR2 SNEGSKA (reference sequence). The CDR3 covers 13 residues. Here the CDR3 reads CSARASWGYGYTF.

This CDR3 reads CASSEDRPIFPSSYEQYF. The V gene is TRBV2, the J gene TRBJ2-7. This CDR3 spans 18 amino acids. Germline V gene sequence: CDR1 SNHLY, CDR2 FYNNEI.

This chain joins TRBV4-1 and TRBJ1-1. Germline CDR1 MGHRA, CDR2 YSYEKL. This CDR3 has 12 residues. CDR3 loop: CASSQSFREAFF.

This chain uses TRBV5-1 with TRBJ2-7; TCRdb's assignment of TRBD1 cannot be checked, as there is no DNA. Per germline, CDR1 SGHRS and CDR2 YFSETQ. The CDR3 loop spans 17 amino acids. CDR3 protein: CASSLARWDRVKNEQYF.

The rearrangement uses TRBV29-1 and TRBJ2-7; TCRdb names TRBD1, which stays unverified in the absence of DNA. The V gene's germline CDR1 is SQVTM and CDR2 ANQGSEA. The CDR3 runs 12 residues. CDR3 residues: CSVGPSTGEQYF.

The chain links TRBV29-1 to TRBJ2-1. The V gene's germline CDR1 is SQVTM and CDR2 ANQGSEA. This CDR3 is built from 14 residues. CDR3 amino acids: CSVEPKTNGNEQFF.

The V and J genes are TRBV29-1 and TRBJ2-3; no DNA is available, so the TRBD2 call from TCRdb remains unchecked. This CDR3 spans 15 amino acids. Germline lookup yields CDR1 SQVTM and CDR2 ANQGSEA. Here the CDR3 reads CSVEGGTSGSDTQYF.

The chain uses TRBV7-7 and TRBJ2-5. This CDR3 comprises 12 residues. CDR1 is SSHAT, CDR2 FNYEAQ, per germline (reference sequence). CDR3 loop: CASRPIQETQYF.

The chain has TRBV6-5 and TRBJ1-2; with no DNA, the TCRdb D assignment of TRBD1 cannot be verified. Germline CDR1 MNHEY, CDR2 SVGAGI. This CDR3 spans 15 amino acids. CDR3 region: CASSWAGQSLYGYTF.

CDR3 loop: CATSRDISGNPQETQYF. The chain employs TRBV15 and TRBJ2-5; TCRdb gives TRBD2 as the D gene, but with no DNA this cannot be confirmed. CDR3 length: 17 residues. From germline, CDR1 is LNHNV and CDR2 YYDKDF (reference sequence).

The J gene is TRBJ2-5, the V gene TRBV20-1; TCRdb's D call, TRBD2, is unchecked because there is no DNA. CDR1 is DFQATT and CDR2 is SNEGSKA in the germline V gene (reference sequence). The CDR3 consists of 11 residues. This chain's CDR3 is CSAEGAETQYF.

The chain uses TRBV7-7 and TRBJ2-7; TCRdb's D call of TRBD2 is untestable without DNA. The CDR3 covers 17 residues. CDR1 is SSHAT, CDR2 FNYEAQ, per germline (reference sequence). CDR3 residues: CASSPSSGSGGTYEQYF. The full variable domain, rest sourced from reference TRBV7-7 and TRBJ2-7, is GAGVSQSPRYKVTKRGQDVTLRCDPISSHATLYWYQQALGQGPEFLTYFNYEAQPDKSGLPSDRFSAERPEGSISTLTIQRTEQRDSAMYRCASSPSSGSGGTYEQYFGPGTRLTVT.

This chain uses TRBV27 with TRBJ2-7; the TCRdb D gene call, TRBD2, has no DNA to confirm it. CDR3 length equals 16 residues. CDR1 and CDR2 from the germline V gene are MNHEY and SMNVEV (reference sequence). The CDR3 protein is CASSIASTSGGYEQYF.

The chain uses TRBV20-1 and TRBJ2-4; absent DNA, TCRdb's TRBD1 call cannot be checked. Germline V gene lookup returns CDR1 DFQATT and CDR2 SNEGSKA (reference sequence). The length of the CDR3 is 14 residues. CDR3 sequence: CSAGGLLAKNIQYF.

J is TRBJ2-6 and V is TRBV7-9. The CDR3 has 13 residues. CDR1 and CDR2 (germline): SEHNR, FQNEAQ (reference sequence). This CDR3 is CASLLSGANVLTF.

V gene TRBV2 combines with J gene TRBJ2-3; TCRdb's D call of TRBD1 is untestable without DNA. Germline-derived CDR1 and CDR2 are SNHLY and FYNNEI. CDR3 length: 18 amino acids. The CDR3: CASSESWGESVETDTQYF. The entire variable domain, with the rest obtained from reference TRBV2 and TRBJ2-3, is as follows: EPEVTQTPSHQVTQMGQEVILRCVPISNHLYFYWYRQILGQKVEFLVSFYNNEISEKSEIFDDQFSVERPDGSNFTLKIRSTKLEDSAMYFCASSESWGESVETDTQYFGPGTRLTVL.

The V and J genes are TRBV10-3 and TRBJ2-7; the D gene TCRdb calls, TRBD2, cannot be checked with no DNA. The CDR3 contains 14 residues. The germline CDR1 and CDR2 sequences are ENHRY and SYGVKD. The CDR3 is CAPRLGREPYEQYF.

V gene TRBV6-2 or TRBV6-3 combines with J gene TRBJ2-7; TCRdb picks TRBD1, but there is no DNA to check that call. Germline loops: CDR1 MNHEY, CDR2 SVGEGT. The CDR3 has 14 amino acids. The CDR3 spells CASRDRYRAYEQYF.

CDR3: CASSLLQMNTEAFF. This chain uses TRBV7-3 with TRBJ1-1. The CDR3 has 14 residues. Germline CDR1 is SGHTA and CDR2 is FQGTGA.

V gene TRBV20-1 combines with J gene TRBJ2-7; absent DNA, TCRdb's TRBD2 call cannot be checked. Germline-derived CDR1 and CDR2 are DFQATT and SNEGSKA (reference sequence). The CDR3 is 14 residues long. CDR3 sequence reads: CSYAGLAGAYEQYF.

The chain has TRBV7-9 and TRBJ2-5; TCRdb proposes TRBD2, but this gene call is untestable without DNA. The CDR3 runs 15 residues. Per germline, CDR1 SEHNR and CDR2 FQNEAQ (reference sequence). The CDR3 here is CASSRTSGPPGTQYF.

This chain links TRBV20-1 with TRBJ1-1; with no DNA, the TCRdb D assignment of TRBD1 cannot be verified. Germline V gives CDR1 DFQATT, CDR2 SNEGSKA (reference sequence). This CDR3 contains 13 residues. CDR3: CSARDFKNTEAFF.